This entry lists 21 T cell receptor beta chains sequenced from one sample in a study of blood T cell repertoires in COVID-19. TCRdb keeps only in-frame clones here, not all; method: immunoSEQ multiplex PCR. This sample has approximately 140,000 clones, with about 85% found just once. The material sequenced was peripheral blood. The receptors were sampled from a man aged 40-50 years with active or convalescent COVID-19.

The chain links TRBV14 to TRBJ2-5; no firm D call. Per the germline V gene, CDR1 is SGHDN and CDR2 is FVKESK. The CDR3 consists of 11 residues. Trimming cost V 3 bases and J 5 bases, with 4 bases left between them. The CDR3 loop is CASSHAETQYF. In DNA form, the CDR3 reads TGTGCCAGCAGCCATGCGGAGACCCAGTACTTC.

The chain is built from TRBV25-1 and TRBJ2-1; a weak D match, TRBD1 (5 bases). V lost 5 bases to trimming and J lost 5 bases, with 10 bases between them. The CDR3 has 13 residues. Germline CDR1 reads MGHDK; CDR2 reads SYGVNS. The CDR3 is CASSNDRNNEQFF. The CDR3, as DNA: TGTGCCAGCAGTAATGACAGAAACAATGAGCAGTTCTTC.

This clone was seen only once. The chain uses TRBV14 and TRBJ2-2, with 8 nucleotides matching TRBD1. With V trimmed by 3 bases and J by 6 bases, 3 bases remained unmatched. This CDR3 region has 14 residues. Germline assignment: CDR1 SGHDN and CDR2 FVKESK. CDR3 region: CASSQDRVSGELFF. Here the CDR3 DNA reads TGTGCCAGCAGCCAGGACAGGGTATCCGGGGAGCTGTTTTTT.

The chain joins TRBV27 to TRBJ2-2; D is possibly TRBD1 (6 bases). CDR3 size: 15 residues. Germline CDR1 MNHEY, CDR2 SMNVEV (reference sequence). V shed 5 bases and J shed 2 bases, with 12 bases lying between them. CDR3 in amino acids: CASSPGTYNTGELFF. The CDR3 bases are TGTGCCAGCAGTCCCGGGACATATAACACCGGGGAGCTGTTTTTT.

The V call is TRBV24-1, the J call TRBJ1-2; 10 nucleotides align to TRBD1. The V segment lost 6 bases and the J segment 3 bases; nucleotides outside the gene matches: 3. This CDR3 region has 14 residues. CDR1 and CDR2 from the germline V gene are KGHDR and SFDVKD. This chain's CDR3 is CATSTGQGYYGYTF. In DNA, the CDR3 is TGTGCCACCAGTACGGGACAGGGGTACTATGGCTACACCTTC.

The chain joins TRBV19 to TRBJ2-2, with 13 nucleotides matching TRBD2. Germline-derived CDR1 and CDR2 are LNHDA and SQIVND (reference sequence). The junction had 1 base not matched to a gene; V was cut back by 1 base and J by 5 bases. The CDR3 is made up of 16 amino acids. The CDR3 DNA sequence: TGTGCCAGTAGTATAGGGGGACTAGCGGGGACCGGGGAGCTGTTTTTT. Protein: CASSIGGLAGTGELFF.

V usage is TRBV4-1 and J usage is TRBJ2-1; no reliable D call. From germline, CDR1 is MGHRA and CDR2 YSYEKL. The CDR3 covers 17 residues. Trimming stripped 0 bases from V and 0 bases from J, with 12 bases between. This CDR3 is CASSQEVPTSSYNEQFF. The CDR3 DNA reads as TGCGCCAGCAGCCAAGAAGTCCCCACCAGCTCCTACAATGAGCAGTTCTTC.

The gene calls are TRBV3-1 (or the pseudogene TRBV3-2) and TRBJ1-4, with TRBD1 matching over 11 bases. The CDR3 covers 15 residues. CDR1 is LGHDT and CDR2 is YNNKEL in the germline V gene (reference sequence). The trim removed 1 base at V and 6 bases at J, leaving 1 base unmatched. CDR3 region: CASSQGTGGYEKLFF. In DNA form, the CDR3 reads TGTGCCAGCAGCCAAGGGACAGGGGGCTATGAAAAACTGTTTTTT.

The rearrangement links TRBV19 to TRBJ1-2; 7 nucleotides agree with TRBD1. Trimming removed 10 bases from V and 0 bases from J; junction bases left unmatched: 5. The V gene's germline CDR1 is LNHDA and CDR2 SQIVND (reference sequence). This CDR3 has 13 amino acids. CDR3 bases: TGTGCCACTTTTGACAGGGCTAACTATGGCTACACCTTC. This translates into CATFDRANYGYTF.

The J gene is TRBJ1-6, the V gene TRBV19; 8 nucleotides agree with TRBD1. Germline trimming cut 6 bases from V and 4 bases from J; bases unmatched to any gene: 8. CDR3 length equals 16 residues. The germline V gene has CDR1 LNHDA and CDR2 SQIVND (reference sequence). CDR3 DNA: TGTGCCAGTAGGACCGGGACAGGTGATTATAATTCACCCCTCCACTTT. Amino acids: CASRTGTGDYNSPLHF.

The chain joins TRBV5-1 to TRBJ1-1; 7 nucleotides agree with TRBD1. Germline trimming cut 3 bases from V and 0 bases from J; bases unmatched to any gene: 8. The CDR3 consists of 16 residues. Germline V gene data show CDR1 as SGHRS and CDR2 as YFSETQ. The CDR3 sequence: CASSSRTGSMNTEAFF. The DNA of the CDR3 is TGCGCCAGCAGCTCCCGGACAGGATCTATGAACACTGAAGCTTTCTTT. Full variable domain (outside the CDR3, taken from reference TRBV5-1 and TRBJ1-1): KAGVTQTPRYLIKTRGQQVTLSCSPISGHRSVSWYQQTPGQGLQFLFEYFSETQRNKGNFPGRFSGRQFSNSRSEMNVSTLELGDSALYLCASSSRTGSMNTEAFFGQGTRLTVV.

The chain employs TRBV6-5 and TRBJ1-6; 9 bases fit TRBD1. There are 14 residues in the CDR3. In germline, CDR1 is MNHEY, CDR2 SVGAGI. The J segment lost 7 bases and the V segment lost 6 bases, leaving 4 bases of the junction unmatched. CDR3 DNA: TGTGCCAGCAGGGGGGGACAGGGAAATTCACCCCTCCACTTT. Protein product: CASRGGQGNSPLHF.

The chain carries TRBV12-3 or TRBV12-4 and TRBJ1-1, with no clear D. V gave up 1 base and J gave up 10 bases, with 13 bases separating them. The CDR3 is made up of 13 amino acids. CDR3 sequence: CASSLDSRPGAFF. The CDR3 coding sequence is TGTGCCAGCAGTTTAGATTCACGTCCCGGAGCTTTCTTT.

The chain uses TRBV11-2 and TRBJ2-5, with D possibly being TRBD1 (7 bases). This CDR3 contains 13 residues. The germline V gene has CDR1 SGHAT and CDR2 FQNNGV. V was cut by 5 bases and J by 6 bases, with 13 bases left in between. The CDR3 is CASSVQGRQTQYF. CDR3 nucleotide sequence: TGTGCCAGCAGCGTACAGGGGAGGCAGACCCAGTACTTC.

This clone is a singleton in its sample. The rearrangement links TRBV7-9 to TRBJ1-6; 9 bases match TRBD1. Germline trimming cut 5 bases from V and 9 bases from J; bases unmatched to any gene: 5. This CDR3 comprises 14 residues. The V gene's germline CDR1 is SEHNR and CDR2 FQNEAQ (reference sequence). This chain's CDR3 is CASSTGGAGSPLHF. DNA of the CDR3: TGTGCCAGCAGCACAGGGGGCGCAGGTTCACCCCTCCACTTT. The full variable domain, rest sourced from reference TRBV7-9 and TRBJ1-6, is DTGVSQNPRHKITKRGQNVTFRCDPISEHNRLYWYRQTLGQGPEFLTYFQNEAQLEKSRLLSDRFSAERPKGSFSTLEIQRTEQGDSAMYLCASSTGGAGSPLHFGNGTRLTVT.

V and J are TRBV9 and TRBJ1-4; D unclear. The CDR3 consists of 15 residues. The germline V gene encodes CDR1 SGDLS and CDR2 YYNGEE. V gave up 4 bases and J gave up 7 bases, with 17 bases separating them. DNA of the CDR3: TGTGCCAGCAGCCCCGGGATGGCCGATGTTGAAAAACTGTTTTTT. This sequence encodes CASSPGMADVEKLFF. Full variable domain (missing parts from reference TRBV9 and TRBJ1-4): DSGVTQTPKHLITATGQRVTLRCSPRSGDLSVYWYQQSLDQGLQFLIQYYNGEERAKGNILERFSAQQFPDLHSELNLSSLELGDSALYFCASSPGMADVEKLFFGSGTQLSVL.

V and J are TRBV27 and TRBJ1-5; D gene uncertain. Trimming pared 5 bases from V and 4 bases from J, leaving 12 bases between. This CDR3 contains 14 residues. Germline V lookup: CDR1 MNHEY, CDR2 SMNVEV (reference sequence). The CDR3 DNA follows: TGTGCCAGCAGTCCTGGACTAGGGAATCAGCCCCAGCATTTT. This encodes CASSPGLGNQPQHF.

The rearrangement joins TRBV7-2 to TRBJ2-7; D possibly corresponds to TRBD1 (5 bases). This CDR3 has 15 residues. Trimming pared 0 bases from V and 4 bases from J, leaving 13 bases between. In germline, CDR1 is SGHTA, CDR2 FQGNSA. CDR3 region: CASSLAKGVGYEQYF. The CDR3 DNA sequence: TGTGCCAGCAGCTTAGCGAAAGGGGTCGGGTACGAGCAGTACTTC.

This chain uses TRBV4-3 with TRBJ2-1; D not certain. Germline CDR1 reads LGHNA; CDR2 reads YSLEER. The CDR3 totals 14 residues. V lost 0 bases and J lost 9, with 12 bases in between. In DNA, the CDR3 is TGCGCCAGCAGCCAAGATCCGGCGACGGGTGAGCAGTTCTTC. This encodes CASSQDPATGEQFF.

The CDR3 sequence: CASSIGRGGSPLHF. Written as DNA, the CDR3 is TGTGCCAGTAGTATCGGCAGAGGGGGTTCACCCCTCCACTTT. The rearrangement links TRBV19 to TRBJ1-6; maybe TRBD1 (6 bases). The CDR3 covers 14 residues. V was clipped by 3 bases and J by 9 bases, with 12 bases between them. The V gene's germline CDR1 is LNHDA and CDR2 SQIVND (reference sequence). Supplemented by reference TRBV19 and TRBJ1-6, the full variable domain reads DGGITQSPKYLFRKEGQNVTLSCEQNLNHDAMYWYRQDPGQGLRLIYYSQIVNDFQKGDIAEGYSVSREKKESFPLTVTSAQKNPTAFYLCASSIGRGGSPLHFGNGTRLTVT.

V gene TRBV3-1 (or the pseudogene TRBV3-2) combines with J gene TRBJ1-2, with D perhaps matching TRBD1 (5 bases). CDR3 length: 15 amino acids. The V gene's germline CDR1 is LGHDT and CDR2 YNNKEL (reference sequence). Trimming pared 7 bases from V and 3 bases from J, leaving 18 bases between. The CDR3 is CASMQTSGSHYGYTF. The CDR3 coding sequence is TGTGCCAGCATGCAGACGTCAGGGTCTCACTATGGCTACACCTTC.